One TCR beta chain is described in this entry. What it binds is unknown. This specimen comes from a study of T cell repertoires in cytomegalovirus infection. Background on the study: Public TCR beta signatures were indicative of both CMV infection and a matching HLA type.

TCRdb analysed the reads with MiXCR anew, one entry per CDR3 protein. The sample holds about 470,000 distinct CDR3 sequences; about 42% are singletons and the top ten take about 45%. Regarding the study as a whole: The study found HLA-C-restricted CMV-specific TCR beta clonotypes dominating the ex vivo response. Carriage of CMV together with the relevant HLA was identifiable through cumulative public TCR beta family frequency.

CDR1 is MNHEY and CDR2 is SVGEGT in the germline V gene. The CDR3 loop spans 15 amino acids. Trimming removed 8 bases at V and 3 bases at J, with 19 bases between. The sequenced sample was cultured PBMCs, obtained from culture after CMV antigen stimulation. The rearrangement uses TRBV6-2 or TRBV6-3 and TRBJ2-5; D uncertain. The TCR originated in a human donor in good health (CMV status not recorded). Some clones in this sample may be carry-over from other donors' samples. The CDR3 DNA reads as TGTGCCAGCGGTTGGCGCCGTATTTCCAAAGAGACCCAGTACTTC. This codes for CASGWRRISKETQYF.